What follows are 9 T cell receptor beta chains derived from one specimen sequenced in a study of cytomegalovirus exposure and HLA in healthy donors. The PCR contained 60 Vbeta and 13 Jbeta primers. Some clones are missing from TCRdb's copy, which holds only in-frame ones; the method was immunoSEQ multiplex PCR. Here the sample spans about 150,000 clones, approximately 79% being singletons. The sample consisted of PBMCs. The receptors come from a man younger than 35 in good health and CMV-seropositive.

This clone was observed a few times. V usage is TRBV5-1 and J usage is TRBJ2-7, with 10 nucleotides matching TRBD1. Trimming cost V 4 bases and J 6 bases; bases outside gene matches: 10. From germline, CDR1 is SGHRS and CDR2 YFSETQ. The CDR3 has 15 amino acids. Here the CDR3 reads CASSPLPGQGSEQYF. CDR3 in DNA: TGCGCCAGCAGCCCCCTCCCGGGACAGGGGTCCGAGCAGTACTTC.

This sequence joins TRBV6-5 and TRBJ2-7, with 12 bases lining up with TRBD2. The germline CDR1 and CDR2 sequences are MNHEY and SVGAGI. The CDR3 has 16 residues. The trim removed 1 base at V and 5 bases at J, leaving 6 bases unmatched. CDR3 nucleotides: TGTGCCAGCAGTTACTTGGCTAGCGGGAGGGCAGACGAGCAGTACTTC. Its protein is CASSYLASGRADEQYF.

The rearrangement uses TRBV10-1 and TRBJ1-6; D perhaps matches TRBD1 (6 bases). Germline CDR1 WNHNN, CDR2 SYGVQD (reference sequence). This CDR3 region has 17 residues. Trimming shortened V by 0 bases and J by 1 base, and 10 bases separated the two germline ends. In DNA, the CDR3 is TGCGCCAGCAGTGAGTCTGCCAGGGGTTCCTATAATTCACCCCTCCACTTT. It is translated as CASSESARGSYNSPLHF.

There are a few counts of this clone. The chain carries TRBV29-1 and TRBJ1-2; 7 positions agree with TRBD1. The germline V gene encodes CDR1 SQVTM and CDR2 ANQGSEA. The ends lost 5 bases at V and 2 bases at J; junction bases unmatched: 2. The CDR3 sequence is 12 residues long. The CDR3: CSVRTGNYGYTF. CDR3 DNA sequence: TGCAGCGTTCGGACAGGAAACTATGGCTACACCTTC.

The count of this clone is one. J is TRBJ2-2 and V is TRBV19, with D possibly TRBD2 on 5 matching bases. CDR1 is LNHDA, CDR2 SQIVND, per germline (reference sequence). The CDR3 extends over 15 amino acids. V gave up 3 bases and J gave up 4 bases, with 12 bases separating them. CDR3 nucleotide sequence: TGTGCCAGTAGTATTCCAGCGGTCTCCACCGGGGAGCTGTTTTTT. Amino acid sequence: CASSIPAVSTGELFF.

V usage is TRBV7-2 and J usage is TRBJ1-6; D gene unclear. Between the trimmed V and J ends, which lost 5 bases and 6 bases, there was a span of 14 bases. Per germline, CDR1 SGHTA and CDR2 FQGNSA. This CDR3 contains 15 residues. DNA for the CDR3: TGTGCCAGCAGCCCCCGCAGTGGTCCTAATTCACCCCTCCACTTT. The encoded protein is CASSPRSGPNSPLHF.

Only one count was recorded for this clone. The genes are TRBV7-6 and TRBJ1-1; 8 positions agree with TRBD1. V lost 1 base and J lost 5; bases outside the gene matches: 9. This CDR3 region has 16 residues. From germline, CDR1 is SGHVS and CDR2 FNYEAQ. This chain's CDR3 is CASSLGETGEKTEAFF. The CDR3 DNA sequence: TGTGCCAGCAGCTTAGGGGAGACAGGGGAGAAGACTGAAGCTTTCTTT.

The count of this clone is one. The chain couples TRBV27 to TRBJ2-1; D uncertain. Germline V gene data show CDR1 as MNHEY and CDR2 as SMNVEV (reference sequence). V shed 2 bases and J shed 4 bases, with 9 bases lying between them. The CDR3 has 14 residues. The CDR3 DNA follows: TGTGCCAGCAGTTTAGCGGCAGCGTACAATGAGCAGTTCTTC. Its translation is CASSLAAAYNEQFF.

The CDR3 nucleotides are TGTGCCAGCAGACTCGCGGGGAACGGGGAGCTGTTTTTT. It translates to CASRLAGNGELFF. This rearrangement joins TRBV28 to TRBJ2-2, with D perhaps matching TRBD2 (6 bases). Trimming took 6 bases from V and 7 from J, leaving 12 bases between them. Looked up from germline, CDR1 is MDHEN and CDR2 is SYDVKM. This CDR3 region has 13 residues.